The 8 T cell receptor beta chains given below trace back to one sample, sequenced in a study of early T cells in non-severe SARS-CoV-2 infection. One entry per CDR3 protein results from TCRdb running MiXCR on the 5' RACE reads. Here the sample spans roughly 38,000 distinct CDR3 sequences, 5.5% being singletons. The sample in question was whole blood, obtained at baseline. The source of these receptors is an adult who was a healthcare worker with PCR-confirmed SARS-CoV-2 infection or an uninfected control (not recorded which).

This clonotype was observed at least ten times. The chain has TRBV28 and TRBJ2-7; D might be TRBD2 (5 bases). This CDR3 is built from 14 residues. Trimming shortened V by 7 bases and J by 8 bases, and 21 bases separated the two germline ends. The germline V gene has CDR1 MDHEN and CDR2 SYDVKM. The CDR3 DNA sequence: TGTGCCAGCAATCCTCCCGCACTTCCGGGGAAGCAGTACTTC. Its protein is CASNPPALPGKQYF.

This clonotype came up many times. The chain joins TRBV7-2 to TRBJ2-3, with 12 nucleotides matching TRBD2. The CDR3 totals 16 residues. V lost 5 bases and J lost 3; bases outside the gene matches: 6. Germline V gene data show CDR1 as SGHTA and CDR2 as FQGNSA. CDR3 nucleotides: TGTGCCAGCAGCCCCCTAGCGGGGGGGCTAACAGATACGCAGTATTTT. It codes for CASSPLAGGLTDTQYF.

A word on this clonotype: Germline and junction disagree at one end, which may indicate a read error. The V and J genes are TRBV7-6 and TRBJ2-1, with D unclear. Germline V lookup: CDR1 SGHVS, CDR2 FNYEAQ. The CDR3 spans 12 residues. DNA for the CDR3: TGTGCCAGCGGCTTTATGGGATCTGGGAAGTTCTTC. Its protein product is CASGFMGSGKFF. Using reference TRBV7-6 and TRBJ2-1 for the parts outside the CDR3, the full variable domain is GAGVSQSPRYKVTKRGQDVALRCDPISGHVSLYWYRQALGQGPEFLTYFNYEAQQDKSGLPNDRFSAERPEGSISTLTIQRTEQRDSAMYRCASGFMGSGKFFGPGTRLTVL.

This clonotype was counted at least ten times. The rearrangement uses TRBV20-1 and TRBJ1-4; weak D call: TRBD1 (5 bases). CDR3 length: 12 residues. Germline V gene data show CDR1 as DFQATT and CDR2 as SNEGSKA (reference sequence). V gave up 8 bases and J gave up 7 bases, with 14 bases separating them. This CDR3 reads CSSGTFAEKLFF. The CDR3 bases are TGCAGTTCCGGGACCTTCGCTGAAAAACTGTTTTTT.

There are many counts of this clonotype. The CDR3 loop reads CASSPTGVEGYTF. For the CDR3, the DNA is TGTGCCAGCAGCCCCACAGGCGTAGAGGGCTACACCTTC. J is TRBJ1-2 and V is TRBV7-3, with a possible D match to TRBD1 (5 bases). The CDR3 totals 13 residues. With 5 bases removed from V and 8 bases from J, the gap between germline ends came to 15 bases. Germline V gene sequence: CDR1 SGHTA, CDR2 FQGTGA. The whole variable domain, filled in from reference TRBV7-3 and TRBJ1-2, reads GAGVSQTPSNKVTEKGKYVELRCDPISGHTALYWYRQSLGQGPEFLIYFQGTGAADDSGLPNDRFFAVRPEGSVSTLKIQRTERGDSAVYLCASSPTGVEGYTFGSGTRLTVV.

This clonotype was counted at least ten times. The chain is built from TRBV4-1 and TRBJ1-6, with D unresolved. Germline values: CDR1 MGHRA, CDR2 YSYEKL. The CDR3 is made up of 15 amino acids. The V gene lost 0 bases and the J gene lost 10 bases, with 13 bases spanning the gap. The DNA of the CDR3 is TGCGCCAGCAGCCAAGACTCCGGGAGTAGATCACCCCTCCACTTT. Its translation is CASSQDSGSRSPLHF.

Many counts were recorded for this clonotype. The chain combines TRBV6-4 with TRBJ2-2, with TRBD1 matching over 10 bases. CDR3 length: 15 amino acids. Trimming cost V 0 bases and J 6 bases; bases outside gene matches: 1. CDR1 MRHNA and CDR2 SNTAGT come from the germline V gene. The CDR3 coding sequence is TGTGCCAGCAGTGACTCCGGGACAGGGGCCGGGGAGCTGTTTTTT. Its translation is CASSDSGTGAGELFF.

In this sample, this clonotype turned up many times. The CDR3 loop is CASSYFTNLNYGYTF. Here the CDR3 DNA reads TGTGCCAGCAGTTACTTCACGAACCTCAACTATGGCTACACCTTC. This chain joins TRBV6-6 and TRBJ1-2; D is uncertain. The germline V gene has CDR1 MNHNY and CDR2 SVGAGI (reference sequence). Trimming took off 1 base at V and 2 bases at J, with 11 bases between the two ends. This CDR3 comprises 15 residues.